This T cell receptor (beta chain) was profiled in a study of blood T cell repertoires in COVID-19. Study context: PBMCs, B-cell-depleted T cells, or T cells provided the cDNA or gDNA that made up the material.

As processed by the authors: Reference gene primers were amplified, and this amplification served to estimate nucleated cell counts. TCRdb keeps only in-frame clones here, not all; method: immunoSEQ multiplex PCR. Clone size and V and J calls were adopted from that table, with D and trimming inferred from the DNA. The sample consists of some 120,000 clones, 85% to 90% of them appearing once. The CDR3 is 17 residues long. V was pared by 6 bases and J by 0 bases, with 17 bases between. The germline gives CDR1 MDHEN, CDR2 SYDVKM. The chain joins TRBV28 to TRBJ2-2, with a weak D call TRBD1 (7 bases). The sample taken for sequencing was peripheral blood. This receptor was obtained from a human donor in a cohort sampled during active COVID-19. CDR3 nucleotide sequence: TGTGCCAGCAGCTCCAGCCCAGGGGGGACGAACACCGGGGAGCTGTTTTTT. As protein: CASSSSPGGTNTGELFF.